One sample yielded the 20 T cell receptor beta chains listed below, sequenced in a study of CD8 T cells in Susac syndrome. About 0.45 to 1 ug RNA was reverse transcribed with random hexamers. TCRdb used MiXCR to reprocess the immunoSEQ multiplex PCR reads, holding one entry per CDR3 protein. The data contain approximately 110,000 distinct CDR3 sequences, around 96% of them singletons. Material for sequencing was CD4+ T cells from PBMCs. The receptors were sampled from a human donor in good health.

CDR3 in DNA: TGTGCCAGCTCACTAATGACAGGGAGCAATCAGCCCCAGCATTTT. The encoded protein is CASSLMTGSNQPQHF. The V call is TRBV18, the J call TRBJ1-5; 7 nucleotides align to TRBD1. Germline CDR1 is KGHSH and CDR2 is LQKENI. The V segment lost 4 bases and the J segment 1 base; nucleotides outside the gene matches: 4. The CDR3 runs to 15 residues.

The chain employs TRBV5-1 and TRBJ2-7; 7 bases fit TRBD2. The J segment lost 2 bases and the V segment lost 7 bases, leaving 9 bases of the junction unmatched. CDR1 and CDR2 (germline): SGHRS, YFSETQ. The CDR3 length is 14 residues. The CDR3 spells CASGNSGTPYEQYF. The CDR3 bases are TGCGCCAGCGGTAACAGCGGGACCCCCTACGAGCAGTACTTC.

The chain combines TRBV7-2 with TRBJ2-5, with D hard to call. The CDR3 is 12 amino acids. Germline CDR1 and CDR2: SGHTA and FQGNSA. Trimming took off 4 bases at V and 13 bases at J, with 16 bases between the two ends. The DNA for the CDR3 is TGTGCCAGCAGCTCACCCGCGGTAGCCCCGTACTTC. Protein product: CASSSPAVAPYF.

The chain employs TRBV5-4 and TRBJ1-1; the D is unclear. The germline V gene encodes CDR1 SGHNT and CDR2 YYREEE (reference sequence). The length of the CDR3 is 15 residues. Trimming took 2 bases from V and 3 from J, leaving 14 bases between them. CDR3 nucleotide sequence: TGTGCCAGCAGCTTCAGGAAGGGCTCGGACACTGAAGCTTTCTTT. Encoded protein: CASSFRKGSDTEAFF.

The rearrangement joins TRBV18 to TRBJ2-3; maybe TRBD1 (6 bases). Trimming stripped 4 bases from V and 4 bases from J, with 21 bases between. Looked up from germline, CDR1 is KGHSH and CDR2 is LQKENI. CDR3 size: 17 residues. CDR3 sequence reads: CASSLTGSGQIADTQYF. DNA for the CDR3: TGTGCCAGCTCACTTACGGGGAGCGGACAGATCGCAGATACGCAGTATTTT.

This chain uses TRBV9 with TRBJ2-7; 9 nucleotides line up with TRBD2. Germline CDR1 SGDLS, CDR2 YYNGEE. V was clipped by 4 bases and J by 3 bases; unmatched bases: 8. This CDR3 region has 15 residues. CDR3 sequence (DNA): TGTGCCAGCAGCCCCCGACTAGCGGCAGACTACGAGCAGTACTTC. This gives the protein CASSPRLAADYEQYF.

V is TRBV6-2 or TRBV6-3 and J is TRBJ1-2, with a weak D call TRBD1 (5 bases). Germline lookup yields CDR1 MNHEY and CDR2 SVGEGT. V lost 0 bases to trimming and J lost 10 bases, with 9 bases between them. CDR3 length: 12 amino acids. This CDR3 is CASSYSQGLYTF. DNA of the CDR3: TGTGCCAGCAGTTACTCTCAGGGCCTCTACACCTTC.

This rearrangement joins TRBV5-1 to TRBJ2-7; D unresolved. V lost 5 bases and J 2 bases, leaving 32 bases between the germline ends. Germline V lookup: CDR1 SGHRS, CDR2 YFSETQ. The CDR3 totals 20 residues. CDR3 sequence reads: CASRPTHVPEPGPIAYEQYF. The DNA for the CDR3 is TGCGCCAGCAGGCCTACCCACGTTCCCGAGCCAGGCCCCATCGCCTACGAGCAGTACTTC.

The V call is TRBV20-1, the J call TRBJ2-1; either TRBD1 or TRBD2 may fit D (6 bases each). The CDR3 runs to 13 residues. Trimming removed 0 bases at V and 5 bases at J, with 8 bases between. Germline CDR1 and CDR2: DFQATT and SNEGSKA (reference sequence). The CDR3 bases are TGCAGTGCTAGAGATAGGGGGGACAATGAGCAGTTCTTC. As protein: CSARDRGDNEQFF.

The chain uses TRBV6-1 and TRBJ1-3; 8 bases line up with TRBD1. CDR3 length equals 14 residues. Germline V lookup: CDR1 MNHNS, CDR2 SASEGT. With V trimmed by 8 bases and J by 2 bases, 5 bases remained unmatched. The CDR3 sequence is CASGQGATGNTIYF. The CDR3 DNA sequence: TGTGCCAGCGGGCAGGGGGCAACTGGAAACACCATATATTTT.

The chain links TRBV25-1 to TRBJ1-6; 9 bases line up with TRBD1. V shed 6 bases and J 7 bases; nucleotides not matched to a gene: 1. The CDR3 is 13 residues long. CDR1 and CDR2 from the germline V gene are MGHDK and SYGVNS. The CDR3 sequence is CASRTGGNSPLHF. The CDR3 nucleotides read TGTGCCAGCAGAACAGGGGGCAATTCACCCCTCCACTTT. Drawing the rest from reference TRBV25-1 and TRBJ1-6, the complete variable domain is EADIYQTPRYLVIGTGKKITLECSQTMGHDKMYWYQQDPGMELHLIHYSYGVNSTEKGDLSSESTVSRIRTEHFPLTLESARPSHTSQYLCASRTGGNSPLHFGNGTRLTVT.

This clonotype was detected a few times. CDR3 sequence: CSVVTGPSYEQYF. The CDR3 DNA follows: TGCAGCGTTGTAACAGGGCCTTCCTACGAGCAGTACTTC. The chain has TRBV29-1 and TRBJ2-7; D is possibly TRBD1 (6 bases). The CDR3 extends over 13 amino acids. The germline V and J ends were trimmed by 4 bases and 1 base, with 11 bases remaining between them. Germline V gene data show CDR1 as SQVTM and CDR2 as ANQGSEA.

The chain joins TRBV20-1 to TRBJ1-2; 7 bases line up with TRBD1. Germline V gene data show CDR1 as DFQATT and CDR2 as SNEGSKA (reference sequence). The CDR3 spans 15 residues. V was pared by 0 bases and J by 4 bases, with 8 bases of the junction left unmatched. The CDR3 nucleotides are TGCAGTGCTAGAGATTCGAGACAGGGCGGCTATGGCTACACCTTC. Its translation is CSARDSRQGGYGYTF.

This clonotype has only a few counts. This sequence joins TRBV29-1 and TRBJ2-5; D is unclear. Trimming removed 0 bases from V and 7 bases from J, with 0 bases in between. From germline, CDR1 is SQVTM and CDR2 ANQGSEA. This CDR3 spans 9 amino acids. This CDR3 reads CSVEETQYF. The DNA of the CDR3 is TGCAGCGTTGAAGAGACCCAGTACTTC.

The V and J genes are TRBV20-1 and TRBJ1-2; 7 positions match TRBD1. The CDR3 consists of 13 residues. The V gene end was trimmed by 6 bases and the J gene end by 3 bases; junction bases not matched to a gene: 7. Germline assignment: CDR1 DFQATT and CDR2 SNEGSKA (reference sequence). Here the CDR3 reads CSAEDRRDYGYTF. The CDR3, as DNA: TGCAGTGCGGAGGACAGGCGGGACTATGGCTACACCTTC.

This chain uses TRBV7-2 with TRBJ2-1; 8 bases align to TRBD2. The germline V gene has CDR1 SGHTA and CDR2 FQGNSA. The CDR3 sequence is 15 residues long. The ends lost 4 bases at V and 3 bases at J; junction bases unmatched: 5. The CDR3 DNA reads TGTGCCAGCAGCTCCAGCGGGAGTATCTACAATGAGCAGTTCTTC. It is translated as CASSSSGSIYNEQFF.

The rearrangement uses TRBV2 and TRBJ2-3; the D gene is possibly TRBD1 (6 bases). CDR1 and CDR2 (germline): SNHLY, FYNNEI. The CDR3 loop spans 14 amino acids. V was clipped by 2 bases and J by 2 bases, with 8 bases between them. CDR3 coding DNA: TGTGCCAGCAGTGAAAGGGGGAACACAGATACGCAGTATTTT. Amino acids: CASSERGNTDTQYF.

The chain employs TRBV20-1 and TRBJ2-5, with TRBD2 matching over 10 bases. Unmatched junction bases numbered 7, after V lost 4 bases and J lost 5 bases. Germline CDR1 DFQATT, CDR2 SNEGSKA (reference sequence). The CDR3 totals 14 residues. In nucleotides, the CDR3 is TGCAGTGCTAAGAAGCGGGAGGGCCAGGAGACCCAGTACTTC. It encodes CSAKKREGQETQYF.

This CDR3 reads CSARDPGKDTEAFF. The CDR3 DNA reads TGCAGTGCTAGAGACCCAGGGAAGGACACTGAAGCTTTCTTT. J is TRBJ1-1 and V is TRBV20-1; a possible D gene is TRBD1 (5 bases). The germline V and J ends were trimmed by 0 bases and 3 bases, with 11 bases remaining between them. Germline CDR1 and CDR2: DFQATT and SNEGSKA (reference sequence). This CDR3 is 14 amino acids long.

The chain has TRBV7-2 and TRBJ1-2, with 8 bases identical to TRBD1. After removal of 8 bases from V and 5 bases from J, the junction contained 7 bases not matched to a gene. From germline, CDR1 is SGHTA and CDR2 FQGNSA. The CDR3 totals 13 residues. CDR3 region: CASDRGGGYGYTF. In DNA form, the CDR3 reads TGTGCCAGCGACAGGGGCGGAGGGTATGGCTACACCTTC.